These 14 T cell receptor beta chains were all obtained from the same sample, sequenced in a study of T cell responses to AZD1222 COVID-19 vaccine. TCRdb keeps only in-frame clones here, not all; method: immunoSEQ multiplex PCR. Here the sample spans some 140,000 clones, roughly nine tenths being singletons. Sequencing used peripheral blood, obtained on day 0 of AZD1222 vaccination. The receptor set was obtained from an adult in good health.

The rearrangement joins TRBV19 to TRBJ1-1; 7 positions agree with TRBD1. J was trimmed by 8 bases and V by 6 bases; bases with no gene match: 3. The V gene's germline CDR1 is LNHDA and CDR2 SQIVND (reference sequence). This CDR3 comprises 11 residues. The CDR3 reads CASSRGAEAFF. CDR3 nucleotides: TGTGCCAGTAGCAGGGGGGCCGAAGCTTTCTTT. The full variable domain, in which reference TRBV19 and TRBJ1-1 provide the parts outside the CDR3, is DGGITQSPKYLFRKEGQNVTLSCEQNLNHDAMYWYRQDPGQGLRLIYYSQIVNDFQKGDIAEGYSVSREKKESFPLTVTSAQKNPTAFYLCASSRGAEAFFGQGTRLTVV.

This chain links TRBV5-1 with TRBJ1-4, with D possibly being TRBD1 (5 bases). Germline V gene sequence: CDR1 SGHRS, CDR2 YFSETQ. The CDR3 runs 16 residues. The V and J ends lost 0 bases and 0 bases respectively, with 9 bases between them. The CDR3 is CASSLEGDATNEKLFF. The CDR3 bases are TGCGCCAGCAGCTTGGAAGGGGACGCAACTAATGAAAAACTGTTTTTT.

The chain combines TRBV7-9 with TRBJ1-6; D gene uncertain. CDR1 SEHNR and CDR2 FQNEAQ come from the germline V gene (reference sequence). The CDR3 spans 13 residues. Trimming removed 5 bases at V and 9 bases at J, with 11 bases between. The CDR3 protein is CASSPYGFSPLHF. The CDR3 nucleotides read TGTGCCAGCAGCCCATACGGGTTTTCACCCCTCCACTTT.

Only a few counts were recorded for this clone. This chain uses TRBV7-9 with TRBJ2-7, with TRBD2 identical over 9 bases. The CDR3 loop spans 16 amino acids. CDR1 and CDR2 (germline): SEHNR, FQNEAQ (reference sequence). Trimming took 3 bases from V and 1 from J; bases not matched to a gene: 7. DNA for the CDR3: TGTGCCAGCAGCTTCCCTAGCGGGATGCCGTCCTACGAGCAGTACTTC. This encodes CASSFPSGMPSYEQYF. The full variable domain, completed using reference TRBV7-9 and TRBJ2-7, is DTGVSQNPRHKITKRGQNVTFRCDPISEHNRLYWYRQTLGQGPEFLTYFQNEAQLEKSRLLSDRFSAERPKGSFSTLEIQRTEQGDSAMYLCASSFPSGMPSYEQYFGPGTRLTVT.

The chain combines TRBV6-2 or TRBV6-3 with TRBJ1-5; no reliable D call. Trimming took 5 bases from V and 2 from J, leaving 7 bases between them. The CDR3 loop spans 13 amino acids. Per germline, CDR1 MNHEY and CDR2 SVGEGT. CDR3 in DNA: TGTGCCAGCAGTGCCTGGGGCAATCAGCCCCAGCATTTT. Translation: CASSAWGNQPQHF.

The table lists this clone with a count of one. This chain connects TRBV7-3 to TRBJ1-1; perhaps TRBD1 as D (5 bases). The CDR3 length is 13 residues. Germline V CDR1 and CDR2: SGHTA, FQGTGA. V dropped 5 bases and J dropped 1 base, with 8 bases sitting between them. The DNA for the CDR3 is TGTGCCAGCAGCCCGGACACGAACACTGAAGCTTTCTTT. Protein product: CASSPDTNTEAFF.

The chain couples TRBV5-5 to TRBJ2-1, with 7 nucleotides matching TRBD2. Germline trimming cut 0 bases from V and 5 bases from J; bases unmatched to any gene: 11. The CDR3 consists of 17 residues. The germline V gene encodes CDR1 SGHKS and CDR2 YYEKEE (reference sequence). The CDR3 sequence is CASSLGSRGRADNEQFF. The CDR3 nucleotides are TGTGCCAGCAGCTTGGGGTCTAGAGGGAGGGCCGACAATGAGCAGTTCTTC.

The chain employs TRBV5-1 and TRBJ2-6; D not certain. The CDR3 consists of 16 residues. The V gene's germline CDR1 is SGHRS and CDR2 YFSETQ. Trimming shortened V by 1 base and J by 0 bases, and 8 bases separated the two germline ends. Written as DNA, the CDR3 is TGCGCCAGCAGCTTGTTGCAGGACTCTGGGGCCAACGTCCTGACTTTC. This codes for CASSLLQDSGANVLTF.

The rearrangement joins TRBV18 to TRBJ1-1, with TRBD1 identical over 7 bases. CDR3 length: 16 residues. After removal of 1 base from V and 1 base from J, the junction contained 6 bases not matched to a gene. CDR1 is KGHSH and CDR2 is LQKENI in the germline V gene. DNA of the CDR3: TGTGCCAGCTCACCACAGGGGGCGTTGACGAACACTGAAGCTTTCTTT. Translating gives CASSPQGALTNTEAFF.

In this sample, this clone turned up a few times. The rearrangement uses TRBV4-1 and TRBJ2-7; 7 positions match TRBD2. V lost 0 bases and J lost 3; bases outside the gene matches: 14. CDR3 length: 18 residues. CDR1 and CDR2 (germline): MGHRA, YSYEKL. Here the CDR3 reads CASSQDRSQRDVHYEQYF. The CDR3 DNA sequence: TGCGCCAGCAGCCAAGATCGGTCGCAGCGGGACGTACACTACGAGCAGTACTTC.

The CDR3 DNA is TGTGCCAGCAGCCTGCATGTCATCTCCCAAGAGACCCAGTACTTC. Amino acid sequence: CASSLHVISQETQYF. The chain is built from TRBV13 and TRBJ2-5, with no clear D. The length of the CDR3 is 15 residues. In germline, CDR1 is PRHDT, CDR2 FYEKMQ (reference sequence). V gave up 5 bases and J gave up 1 base, with 14 bases separating them. The full variable domain, in which reference TRBV13 and TRBJ2-5 provide the parts outside the CDR3, is AAGVIQSPRHLIKEKRETATLKCYPIPRHDTVYWYQQGPGQDPQFLISFYEKMQSDKGSIPDRFSAQQFSDYHSELNMSSLELGDSALYFCASSLHVISQETQYFGPGTRLLVL.

This rearrangement joins TRBV27 to TRBJ2-2; TRBD1 aligns across 11 bases. This CDR3 comprises 15 residues. V lost 4 bases and J lost 6; bases outside the gene matches: 4. CDR1 MNHEY and CDR2 SMNVEV come from the germline V gene (reference sequence). DNA for the CDR3: TGTGCCAGCAGTTCCGGGACAGGGGGGTCCGGGGAGCTGTTTTTT. Protein sequence: CASSSGTGGSGELFF.

The V and J genes are TRBV4-2 and TRBJ2-3; D is unresolved. V gave up 1 base and J gave up 2 bases, with 13 bases separating them. The CDR3 has 16 amino acids. Germline V gives CDR1 LGHNA, CDR2 YNFKEQ. The CDR3 loop reads CASSQGLGRHTDTQYF. The DNA of the CDR3 is TGTGCCAGCAGCCAAGGGTTAGGCCGCCACACAGATACGCAGTATTTT.

This clone appeared a single time. The chain uses TRBV7-2 and TRBJ2-7; 11 bases agree with TRBD2. There are 14 residues in the CDR3. The germline V gene encodes CDR1 SGHTA and CDR2 FQGNSA. The trim removed 7 bases at V and 6 bases at J, leaving 8 bases unmatched. The CDR3 region has the DNA TGTGCCAGCACCCTGGGGCTAGCGGGAGGCGAGCAGTACTTC. Its translation is CASTLGLAGGEQYF.